A single T cell receptor (beta chain) is shown here with its context. Its target is unknown. This entry is derived from a study of long-term antiretroviral therapy in people with HIV. The overall study: It was about a decade before the 2015 immediate-ART recommendation that the earliest samples were taken.

The germline V gene encodes CDR1 MNHNS and CDR2 SASEGT. Between the trimmed V and J ends, which lost 2 bases and 4 bases, there was a span of 3 bases. This CDR3 is 12 amino acids long. The authors ran the immunoSEQ assay, v3.0, at survey level. Here immunoSEQ multiplex PCR was the method, and the copy in TCRdb shows in-frame clones only, minus some. The data contain around 30,000 clones, roughly 96% of them singletons. Whole-study results and caveats: Every time point showed a repertoire led by clones expanded before ART.

The receptor was isolated from a man aged 25 to 40 with HIV. The rearrangement joins TRBV6-1 to TRBJ1-3; D uncertain. The source material was unsorted PBMCs, sampled 5.3 years after starting antiretroviral therapy. The CDR3 bases are TGTGCCAGCAGTGAATTGGGAAACACCATATATTTT. Translation: CASSELGNTIYF.